This T cell receptor beta chain was documented in a study of T cells in Graves' hyperthyroidism and ophthalmopathy. As for the study in general: Peripheral blood was collected at initial diagnosis, before any treatment. Study-level results: For ophthalmopathy, model prediction preceded onset by a median about six months.

V gave up 9 bases and J gave up 2 bases, with 14 bases separating them. The CDR3 runs to 13 residues. Germline V CDR1 and CDR2: SEHNR, FQNEAQ (reference sequence). This clonotype was seen at least ten times. No antigen is known for it. Using RNA transcripts as the source, TCR beta CDR3 regions were amplified. The HTBI primer set was used in a first-round RT-PCR of the TCR CDR3. TCRdb recomputed calls from the multiplex PCR reads with MiXCR, one row per CDR3 protein. There are about 380,000 distinct CDR3 sequences in the sample; roughly 20% occur only once, and 35% to 45% lies in the top ten. Each person with ophthalmopathy scored at least 3 on the Clinical Activity Score, reached NOSPECS grade 4 or higher, and had been ill under 3 months.

The clonotype comes from a man younger than 35 with Graves' ophthalmopathy. The chain joins TRBV7-9 to TRBJ2-7; a weak D match, TRBD2 (5 bases). Sequencing was done on a sample of blood. CDR3 sequence (DNA): TGTGCCAGGCGGGCCCCGACCCCCTACGAGCAGTACTTC. Translated: CARRAPTPYEQYF. The whole variable domain, filled in from reference TRBV7-9 and TRBJ2-7, reads DTGVSQNPRHKITKRGQNVTFRCDPISEHNRLYWYRQTLGQGPEFLTYFQNEAQLEKSRLLSDRFSAERPKGSFSTLEIQRTEQGDSAMYLCARRAPTPYEQYFGPGTRLTVT.